The 32 T cell receptor beta chains listed next were all sequenced from one sample in a study of immune cell composition in non-small cell lung cancer. TCRdb keeps only in-frame clones here, not all; method: immunoSEQ multiplex PCR. The sample consists of about 1,800 clones, around 80% of them appearing once. Material for sequencing was lung tumor tissue. Receptors originate from a human donor with non-small cell lung cancer.

The chain recombines TRBV5-5 with TRBJ1-2; 9 bases match TRBD1. Germline V gives CDR1 SGHKS, CDR2 YYEKEE (reference sequence). V lost 3 bases and J lost 2; bases outside the gene matches: 5. This CDR3 is 15 amino acids long. The DNA for the CDR3 is TGTGCCAGCAGCTCCGGGACAGGGAACAACTATGGCTACACCTTC. Protein: CASSSGTGNNYGYTF.

This clone was observed a few times. J is TRBJ2-7 and V is TRBV30, with TRBD1 matching over 7 bases. Trimming cost V 3 bases and J 1 base; bases outside gene matches: 0. This CDR3 is 12 amino acids long. Looked up from germline, CDR1 is GTSNPN and CDR2 is SVGIG (reference sequence). This chain's CDR3 is CAWRQGSYEQYF. CDR3 sequence (DNA): TGTGCCTGGAGACAGGGGTCCTACGAGCAGTACTTC.

This sequence joins TRBV4-1 and TRBJ2-7; D uncertain. Trimming left V 4 bases short and J 0 bases short, with 10 bases between. CDR1 is MGHRA and CDR2 is YSYEKL in the germline V gene. The CDR3 spans 14 residues. The DNA for the CDR3 is TGCGCCAGCAGCCGACGTCAGGACTCCTACGAGCAGTACTTC. This translates into CASSRRQDSYEQYF.

This rearrangement joins TRBV9 to TRBJ1-5, with a weak D call TRBD1 (5 bases). The CDR3 is 14 amino acids. In germline, CDR1 is SGDLS, CDR2 YYNGEE. Deletions cut 0 bases from V and 7 bases from J, with 11 bases between. The CDR3 nucleotides read TGTGCCAGCAGCGTAGATGGGGCAGGGCAGCCCCAGCATTTT. Residues: CASSVDGAGQPQHF.

The rearrangement joins TRBV28 to TRBJ1-1; D uncertain. CDR1 MDHEN and CDR2 SYDVKM come from the germline V gene. Trimming shortened V by 5 bases and J by 2 bases, and 9 bases separated the two germline ends. The CDR3 totals 13 residues. The CDR3 here is CASSPSLNTEAFF. CDR3 DNA sequence: TGTGCCAGCAGTCCGTCCCTAAACACTGAAGCTTTCTTT. Filled out from reference TRBV28 and TRBJ1-1, the complete variable domain reads DVKVTQSSRYLVKRTGEKVFLECVQDMDHENMFWYRQDPGLGLRLIYFSYDVKMKEKGDIPEGYSVSREKKERFSLILESASTNQTSMYLCASSPSLNTEAFFGQGTRLTVV.

This clone came up once. The V call is TRBV4-3, the J call TRBJ2-1; TRBD2 aligns across 9 bases. The germline V gene encodes CDR1 LGHNA and CDR2 YSLEER. This CDR3 spans 17 amino acids. The ends lost 1 base at V and 0 bases at J; junction bases unmatched: 4. The CDR3 loop is CASSQAPSGASYNEQFF. The CDR3, as DNA: TGCGCCAGCAGCCAAGCTCCTAGCGGGGCCTCCTACAATGAGCAGTTCTTC.

The table lists this clone with a few counts. This chain joins TRBV27 and TRBJ2-7; D possibly corresponds to TRBD1 (6 bases). The CDR3 is 15 residues long. Germline CDR1 reads MNHEY; CDR2 reads SMNVEV (reference sequence). Trimming shortened V by 5 bases and J by 6 bases, and 20 bases separated the two germline ends. CDR3 in amino acids: CASSRTLASGAEQYF. For the CDR3, the DNA is TGTGCCAGCAGTCGAACCCTAGCTTCAGGGGCCGAGCAGTACTTC.

The sample holds one count of this clone. The chain links TRBV30 to TRBJ1-1; TRBD1 agrees at 9 bases. This CDR3 is 13 amino acids long. Per the germline V gene, CDR1 is GTSNPN and CDR2 is SVGIG (reference sequence). Trimming at V came to 0 bases and at J to 5 bases, leaving 1 base not matched to a gene. The CDR3 is CAWSVGQGTEAFF. CDR3 in DNA: TGTGCCTGGAGTGTAGGACAGGGGACTGAAGCTTTCTTT.

V and J are TRBV29-1 and TRBJ2-7; 13 nucleotides match TRBD2. The CDR3 runs 13 residues. V shed 4 bases, J shed 3 bases, and the junction held 0 bases outside the gene matches. Germline CDR1 is SQVTM and CDR2 is ANQGSEA. CDR3 nucleotide sequence: TGCAGCGTTGGGACTAGCGGGAGCTACGAGCAGTACTTC. Amino acids: CSVGTSGSYEQYF.

The count of this clone is one. CDR3 sequence: CASSFAAAGLTGELFF. CDR3 sequence (DNA): TGTGCCAGCAGCTTTGCCGCCGCGGGTCTGACCGGGGAGCTGTTTTTT. The rearrangement uses TRBV11-3 and TRBJ2-2; TRBD2 might be the D (5 bases). Trimming left V 3 bases short and J 5 bases short, with 16 bases between. The CDR3 extends over 16 amino acids. Germline V gene data show CDR1 as SGHNT and CDR2 as YENEEA.

This clone appeared once. The DNA of the CDR3 is TGTGCCAGCACCTCTTCTTTGAACACTGAAGCTTTCTTT. Protein: CASTSSLNTEAFF. The gene calls are TRBV28 and TRBJ1-1; D ambiguous. The CDR3 has 13 amino acids. V dropped 7 bases and J dropped 0 bases, with 9 bases sitting between them. Germline CDR1 is MDHEN and CDR2 is SYDVKM.

The chain joins TRBV15 to TRBJ2-7; 8 bases are a match to TRBD1. Germline CDR1 reads LNHNV; CDR2 reads YYDKDF (reference sequence). The CDR3 totals 13 residues. V dropped 4 bases and J dropped 6; count of bases not matched to a gene: 5. The CDR3 sequence is CATSIGQGGEQYF. The DNA of the CDR3 is TGTGCCACCAGCATTGGACAGGGAGGCGAGCAGTACTTC.

The table lists this clone with a few counts. The rearrangement uses TRBV27 and TRBJ2-7; D not resolved. CDR1 and CDR2 (germline): MNHEY, SMNVEV (reference sequence). Trimming stripped 3 bases from V and 3 bases from J, with 9 bases between. The CDR3 is made up of 13 amino acids. The CDR3 DNA follows: TGTGCCAGCAGTTTGCGGCAGAGCTACGAGCAGTACTTC. Translation: CASSLRQSYEQYF.

The chain combines TRBV9 with TRBJ2-3, with D tentatively TRBD2 (7 bases). The CDR3 is made up of 17 amino acids. Trimming left V 0 bases short and J 4 bases short, with 18 bases between. Looked up from germline, CDR1 is SGDLS and CDR2 is YYNGEE. In DNA, the CDR3 is TGTGCCAGCAGCGTAGACGGGGGGCGGAGGGGGTCAGATACGCAGTATTTT. It is translated as CASSVDGGRRGSDTQYF.

The chain combines TRBV11-2 with TRBJ1-4, with 8 bases identical to TRBD1. The CDR3 has 19 residues. Germline CDR1 and CDR2: SGHAT and FQNNGV. The trim removed 0 bases at V and 1 base at J, leaving 10 bases unmatched. CDR3: CASSLDGRGRGRTNEKLFF. The CDR3 nucleotides are TGTGCCAGCAGCTTAGATGGCAGGGGGCGAGGAAGAACTAATGAAAAACTGTTTTTT.

V is TRBV5-3 and J is TRBJ2-2; no definite D call. TRBV5-3 is an ORF; its function is uncertain. The V end was cut by 1 base, the J end by 3 bases, with 4 bases between. This CDR3 is 13 amino acids long. CDR3 loop: CARSLPDTGELFF. CDR3 bases: TGTGCCAGAAGCTTGCCCGACACCGGGGAGCTGTTTTTT.

A remark on this clone: Distinct nucleotide sequences in the sample also encode this CDR3. CDR3 sequence reads: CASSDTGGPYEQYF. DNA for the CDR3: TGTGCCAGCAGTGACACGGGAGGGCCCTACGAGCAGTACTTC. This chain links TRBV6-1 with TRBJ2-7; TRBD2 agrees at 8 bases. The germline V gene has CDR1 MNHNS and CDR2 SASEGT. The CDR3 totals 14 residues. V gave up 3 bases and J gave up 2 bases; unmatched junction bases: 3.

In its sample, this clone ranks as large (0.1 to 1%). V is TRBV29-1 and J is TRBJ1-2; 8 bases agree with TRBD1. V gave up 4 bases and J gave up 8 bases; unmatched junction bases: 9. The CDR3 extends over 13 amino acids. The germline V gene has CDR1 SQVTM and CDR2 ANQGSEA. The CDR3 sequence: CSVVSGGAEGYTF. As DNA, the CDR3 is TGCAGCGTTGTATCAGGGGGCGCGGAAGGCTACACCTTC.

V gene TRBV7-6 combines with J gene TRBJ2-1; weak D call: TRBD1 (6 bases). The germline V gene encodes CDR1 SGHVS and CDR2 FNYEAQ. V dropped 2 bases and J dropped 7 bases, with 18 bases sitting between them. The CDR3 length is 16 residues. Here the CDR3 reads CASSLSRGKLRNEQFF. The CDR3 DNA reads as TGTGCCAGCAGCTTATCCAGGGGTAAGTTGAGAAATGAGCAGTTCTTC.

Note on this clone: A read error may produce the germline difference seen at one junction end. The V gene is TRBV18, the J gene TRBJ2-7, with D uncertain. The germline V gene encodes CDR1 KGHSH and CDR2 LQKENI. The CDR3 has 13 residues. CDR3 coding DNA: TGTGCCAGCTCACCGATCGGTTCCTCCGAGCAGTACTTC. As protein: CASSPIGSSEQYF.

The rearrangement links TRBV7-3 to TRBJ2-2; perhaps TRBD2 as D (6 bases). This CDR3 spans 15 amino acids. V lost 5 bases, J lost 6 bases, and 16 bases lay in between. The germline CDR1 and CDR2 sequences are SGHTA and FQGTGA. The CDR3 nucleotides are TGTGCCAGCAGCCCCGCTGGCGGGACCTCCGGGGAGCTGTTTTTT. This sequence encodes CASSPAGGTSGELFF.

The chain links TRBV5-4 to TRBJ2-7; D is perhaps TRBD1 (5 bases). Germline V gene lookup returns CDR1 SGHNT and CDR2 YYREEE (reference sequence). The length of the CDR3 is 13 residues. V was shortened by 0 bases and J by 3 bases, with 7 bases between the two germline ends. CDR3 in amino acids: CASSLAQGYEQYF. In nucleotides, the CDR3 is TGTGCCAGCAGCTTGGCTCAGGGCTACGAGCAGTACTTC.

This CDR3 is CASSPGTSGRGVYNEQFF. The CDR3 nucleotides are TGTGCCAGTAGTCCTGGGACTAGCGGGAGAGGGGTCTACAATGAGCAGTTCTTC. This chain links TRBV19 with TRBJ2-1; 14 bases are shared with TRBD2. The CDR3 length is 18 residues. V lost 5 bases and J lost 3; bases outside the gene matches: 9. Germline assignment: CDR1 LNHDA and CDR2 SQIVND (reference sequence).

This chain joins TRBV12-5 and TRBJ1-1; D is possibly TRBD1 (6 bases). Germline CDR1 is LGHNT and CDR2 is FRNRAP. V was clipped by 1 base and J by 7 bases, with 13 bases between them. This CDR3 has 14 amino acids. CDR3 coding DNA: TGTGCTAGTGGTTTGGGATACCGAGGGGGTGAAGCTTTCTTT. Amino acids: CASGLGYRGGEAFF.

This clone has just a few counts. This chain joins TRBV6-1 and TRBJ1-3; D not resolved. CDR1 is MNHNS and CDR2 is SASEGT in the germline V gene. The CDR3 spans 12 residues. Trimming cost V 11 bases and J 0 bases, with 8 bases left between them. CDR3 region: CAFRNSGNTIYF. CDR3 coding DNA: TGTGCCTTCAGAAACTCTGGAAACACCATATATTTT.

This clone was seen a handful of times. The rearrangement links TRBV9 to TRBJ2-1; 8 bases are shared with TRBD2. The CDR3 is 15 amino acids. V shed 4 bases, J shed 9 bases, and the junction held 12 bases outside the gene matches. The germline V gene has CDR1 SGDLS and CDR2 YYNGEE. The CDR3 region is CASSITGTSPTEQFF. The CDR3 DNA reads as TGTGCCAGCAGCATTACCGGGACTAGTCCCACTGAGCAGTTCTTC. The whole variable domain, filled in from reference TRBV9 and TRBJ2-1, reads DSGVTQTPKHLITATGQRVTLRCSPRSGDLSVYWYQQSLDQGLQFLIQYYNGEERAKGNILERFSAQQFPDLHSELNLSSLELGDSALYFCASSITGTSPTEQFFGPGTRLTVL.

The chain joins TRBV10-3 to TRBJ2-5, with D possibly matching TRBD2 (5 bases). The CDR3 spans 11 residues. Germline CDR1 and CDR2: ENHRY and SYGVKD. Trimming pared 10 bases from V and 5 bases from J, leaving 11 bases between. In nucleotides, the CDR3 is TGTGCCACCGGTGGCGGGGAGACCCAGTACTTC. Protein: CATGGGETQYF.

The chain carries TRBV10-3 and TRBJ2-1, with D perhaps TRBD2 (6 bases). Germline CDR1 reads ENHRY; CDR2 reads SYGVKD. This CDR3 has 16 residues. Trimming cost V 7 bases and J 9 bases, with 25 bases left between them. The CDR3 here is CAIKPGRGSITGEQFF. CDR3 DNA: TGTGCCATCAAACCGGGACGGGGGTCAATTACGGGTGAGCAGTTCTTC.

In this sample, this clone turned up once. V gene TRBV5-4 combines with J gene TRBJ1-1, with 7 bases aligning to TRBD1. Germline V CDR1 and CDR2: SGHNT, YYREEE (reference sequence). The V and J ends lost 4 bases and 4 bases, in that order; junction bases with no gene match: 10. This CDR3 has 15 amino acids. The CDR3 nucleotides are TGTGCCAGCAGCGCCCCGACAGGGACCCCCACTGAAGCTTTCTTT. This translates into CASSAPTGTPTEAFF.

J is TRBJ2-7 and V is TRBV28; D perhaps matches TRBD2 (6 bases). Germline CDR1 is MDHEN and CDR2 is SYDVKM. Trimming took 5 bases from V and 3 from J, leaving 20 bases between them. The CDR3 is made up of 16 amino acids. The CDR3 nucleotides are TGTGCCAGCAGTCTGGGGGGTGCAGCGGGTGTCTACGAGCAGTACTTC. It encodes CASSLGGAAGVYEQYF.

This clone occurred a few times. The chain has TRBV28 and TRBJ2-7; 8 bases match TRBD1. V shed 0 bases, J shed 5 bases, and the junction held 6 bases outside the gene matches. Germline loops: CDR1 MDHEN, CDR2 SYDVKM. CDR3 length: 15 residues. The CDR3 DNA sequence: TGTGCCAGCAGTTTATGGGCAGGGGGCATGAACGAGCAGTACTTC. It is translated as CASSLWAGGMNEQYF.

The rearrangement joins TRBV5-6 to TRBJ2-7; D might be TRBD1 (6 bases). This CDR3 region has 14 residues. V shed 0 bases and J shed 12 bases, with 19 bases lying between them. Germline V CDR1 and CDR2: SGHDT, YYEEEE. The CDR3 reads CASSLGTTGELSYF. In DNA form, the CDR3 reads TGTGCCAGCAGCTTGGGGACGACAGGAGAGCTTTCGTACTTC.